This T cell receptor (beta chain) was captured by sequencing in a study of T cell repertoires in cytomegalovirus infection. TCRdb used MiXCR to reprocess the reads, holding one entry per CDR3 protein. The table records about a million distinct CDR3 sequences, approximately 31% of them present only once. V was trimmed by 0 bases and J by 6 bases, leaving 17 bases between them. Germline CDR1 reads MNHNS; CDR2 reads SASEGT. The CDR3 has 16 amino acids. About this clonotype itself: Its antigen is still unknown.

This chain joins TRBV6-1 and TRBJ1-1; D is uncertain. The sequences come from cultured CD8+ T cells from PBMCs, collected from culture after CMV antigen stimulation. The origin of this receptor is a human donor in good health (CMV status not recorded). Some clones in this sample may be carry-over from other donors' samples. For the CDR3, the DNA is TGTGCCAGCAGTGAAGCAGGCAGCAAAACTAACGCTGAAGCTTTCTTT. Its protein is CASSEAGSKTNAEAFF.